Shown below are 10 T cell receptor beta chains from a single sample sequenced in a study of human T cells and chemical hapten exposure. TCRdb redid the calling of the RACE reads with MiXCR, one entry per CDR3 protein. This sample has 100,000 or so distinct CDR3 sequences, with more than 9.5% found just once. Time point given: patch test 2, 6 weeks after DPC sensitization. Treatment specified: therapeutic diphenylcyclopropenone sensitization with weekly scalp DPC. This sample comprised whole blood, obtained in connection with sensitization to the hapten diphenylcyclopropenone (DPC). These receptors originate from a man aged 40-49 years with alopecia areata. Some clones in this sample may be carry-over from other donors' samples.

This clonotype has only a few counts. The rearrangement uses TRBV5-1 and TRBJ2-3, with no clear D. The CDR3 totals 14 residues. V was cut by 0 bases and J by 5 bases, with 10 bases left in between. Germline values: CDR1 SGHRS, CDR2 YFSETQ. Here the CDR3 DNA reads TGCGCCAGCAGCTTGGAGATAGGTCGAGATACGCAGTATTTT. The encoded protein is CASSLEIGRDTQYF.

This clonotype turned up a few times. The chain recombines TRBV20-1 with TRBJ2-1; D remains unclear. The germline gives CDR1 DFQATT, CDR2 SNEGSKA (reference sequence). Trimming left V 0 bases short and J 5 bases short, with 11 bases between. The CDR3 is made up of 14 amino acids. The CDR3 is CSARDLLLNNEQFF. Written as DNA, the CDR3 is TGCAGTGCTAGAGATCTCTTACTGAACAATGAGCAGTTCTTC.

Many counts were recorded for this clonotype. The chain has TRBV29-1 and TRBJ2-2; D is unresolved. Looked up from germline, CDR1 is SQVTM and CDR2 is ANQGSEA. Deletions cut 1 base from V and 4 bases from J, with 13 bases between. The CDR3 loop spans 15 amino acids. The CDR3 spells CSVEAPRSGTGELFF. The CDR3 bases are TGCAGCGTTGAAGCGCCCAGGTCAGGCACCGGGGAGCTGTTTTTT.

In this sample, this clonotype turned up a few times. V and J are TRBV11-3 and TRBJ2-1; TRBD1 matches at 9 bases. J was trimmed by 4 bases and V by 3 bases; bases with no gene match: 7. The CDR3 runs to 16 residues. Germline CDR1 and CDR2: SGHNT and YENEEA. The CDR3 region is CASSFTGTGLYNEQFF. Here the CDR3 DNA reads TGTGCCAGCAGCTTCACCGGGACAGGGCTGTACAATGAGCAGTTCTTC.

This clonotype came up many times. This chain uses TRBV28 with TRBJ2-7; D remains unclear. Germline V CDR1 and CDR2: MDHEN, SYDVKM. The ends were cut back, 3 bases at V and 3 bases at J, with 12 bases in the middle. This CDR3 has 14 amino acids. CDR3 protein: CASSFGTVLYEQYF. CDR3 coding DNA: TGTGCCAGCAGTTTCGGCACGGTCCTCTACGAGCAGTACTTC. Drawing the rest from reference TRBV28 and TRBJ2-7, the complete variable domain is DVKVTQSSRYLVKRTGEKVFLECVQDMDHENMFWYRQDPGLGLRLIYFSYDVKMKEKGDIPEGYSVSREKKERFSLILESASTNQTSMYLCASSFGTVLYEQYFGPGTRLTVT.

The sample holds a few counts of this clonotype. The chain carries TRBV5-1 and TRBJ2-5; D uncertain. The germline V and J ends were trimmed by 3 bases and 2 bases, with 8 bases remaining between them. Germline V gene data show CDR1 as SGHRS and CDR2 as YFSETQ. This CDR3 is 13 amino acids long. This CDR3 is CASSSGPQETQYF. CDR3 DNA: TGCGCCAGCAGCTCCGGGCCTCAAGAGACCCAGTACTTC.

The J gene is TRBJ2-7, the V gene TRBV7-2, with 8 nucleotides matching TRBD2. The CDR3 spans 15 residues. V lost 5 bases and J lost 2; bases outside the gene matches: 8. The germline V gene has CDR1 SGHTA and CDR2 FQGNSA. CDR3 coding DNA: TGTGCCAGCAGCCCCGGACTAGCTCACGCCTACGAGCAGTACGTC. It codes for CASSPGLAHAYEQYV.

This chain links TRBV20-1 with TRBJ2-7, with D perhaps matching TRBD2 (5 bases). The CDR3 spans 12 residues. The germline V gene has CDR1 DFQATT and CDR2 SNEGSKA (reference sequence). V was shortened by 2 bases and J by 7 bases, with 12 bases between the two germline ends. In nucleotides, the CDR3 is TGCAGTGCTAGAACCACTGCGGGTGAGCAGTACTTC. Protein: CSARTTAGEQYF.

A word on this clonotype: Given a much more abundant clone one base away, this may be a read error. V and J are TRBV12-3 or TRBV12-4 and TRBJ1-6; D gene ambiguous. There are 12 residues in the CDR3. The CDR3, as DNA: TGTGCCAGCAGCTTCGGTGGTTCACCCCCCCACTTT. This encodes CASSFGGSPPHF.

A few counts support this clonotype. This chain joins TRBV29-1 and TRBJ2-5, with a weak D call TRBD2 (5 bases). V gave up 8 bases and J gave up 9 bases, with 16 bases separating them. CDR1 SQVTM and CDR2 ANQGSEA come from the germline V gene. The CDR3 contains 11 residues. The DNA of the CDR3 is TGCAGCACCCACGAGGGATGGGCCCAGTACTTC. Translated: CSTHEGWAQYF.